This T cell receptor (beta chain) appears in the sequencing data of a study of blood T cell repertoires in COVID-19. Using immunoSEQ multiplex PCR, the repertoire was profiled, and TCRdb retains in-frame clones only, with some absent. The data show around 69,000 clones, nearly 85% seen once. Germline CDR1 MDHEN, CDR2 SYDVKM. The CDR3 spans 12 residues. V lost 6 bases and J lost 8, with 13 bases in between. The specimen sequenced was peripheral blood. The receptor was derived from a woman aged 55-70 years with acute or convalescent COVID-19. The chain has TRBV28 and TRBJ1-1; a weak D match, TRBD1 (6 bases). CDR3 protein: CASRSGGAEAFF. Written as DNA, the CDR3 is TGTGCCAGCAGGTCGGGGGGGGCAGAAGCTTTCTTT. The variable domain in full, completed from reference TRBV28 and TRBJ1-1, reads DVKVTQSSRYLVKRTGEKVFLECVQDMDHENMFWYRQDPGLGLRLIYFSYDVKMKEKGDIPEGYSVSREKKERFSLILESASTNQTSMYLCASRSGGAEAFFGQGTRLTVV.